This TCR beta chain was recovered during a study of Ad26.COV2.S vaccination and SARS-CoV-2 variants. The wider study: Ad26.COV2.S, an intramuscular injection, was given once or twice 56 days apart.

The protocol was immunoSEQ multiplex PCR, while the TCRdb copy is restricted to in-frame clones and leaves out a portion. The table includes more than 300,000 clones, about 86% detected once. Details on this clone: Its antigen is currently unknown.

Study-level findings and limits: Total T cell responses were possibly underestimated by TCR breadth and depth analyses. There was reportedly substantial breadth in spike-specific CD8+ and CD4+ T cell responses after vaccination.

Treatment noted: around 19 received Ad26.COV2.S at low or high dose, single or two shots; 5 received placebo; per-sample allocation not given. Sample collection was performed on day 63 after the first vaccine or placebo injection. The V and J ends lost 2 bases and 5 bases, in that order; junction bases with no gene match: 11. CDR3 length: 15 amino acids. Per germline, CDR1 GTSNPN and CDR2 SVGIG (reference sequence). The receptor's source is a person between 18 and 65 years old who received the Ad26.COV2.S COVID-19 vaccine or a placebo. The J gene is TRBJ2-7, the V gene TRBV30; 8 positions match TRBD1. The starting material was peripheral blood, obtained in a trial of Ad26.COV2.S vaccine versus placebo. CDR3 in DNA: TGTGCCTGGAGTACCGGACAGGGATGGCTCCACGAGCAGTACTTC. Translated: CAWSTGQGWLHEQYF.